These 19 T cell receptor beta chains share one sample of origin, sequenced in a study of shared clonotypes between healthy human individuals. The table came from immunoSEQ multiplex PCR; TCRdb's copy has only in-frame clones and leaves some out. Of roughly 2,500,000 clones in the sample, 90% to 95% were seen once. The specimen was naive CD4+ T cells from PBMCs. The subset here: CD45RA+ positively selected. These receptors were obtained from a man aged 18 to 30 in good health. Some clones in this sample may be carry-over from other donors' samples.

The rearrangement joins TRBV10-3 to TRBJ1-3; 8 positions agree with TRBD1. The J segment lost 2 bases and the V segment lost 3 bases, leaving 3 bases of the junction unmatched. The CDR3 totals 15 residues. From germline, CDR1 is ENHRY and CDR2 SYGVKD. CDR3 residues: CAISDFRGPGNTIYF. CDR3 nucleotides: TGTGCCATCAGTGATTTCAGGGGGCCTGGAAACACCATATATTTT.

J is TRBJ1-6 and V is TRBV19; TRBD1 might be the D (5 bases). In germline, CDR1 is LNHDA, CDR2 SQIVND (reference sequence). The germline V and J ends were trimmed by 5 bases and 6 bases, with 17 bases remaining between them. The CDR3 runs to 16 residues. In DNA, the CDR3 is TGTGCCAGTAGTTTCCGGGACGATAGGTCTAATTCACCCCTCCACTTT. Protein: CASSFRDDRSNSPLHF. Based on the CDR3 plus reference TRBV19 and TRBJ1-6, the full variable domain is DGGITQSPKYLFRKEGQNVTLSCEQNLNHDAMYWYRQDPGQGLRLIYYSQIVNDFQKGDIAEGYSVSREKKESFPLTVTSAQKNPTAFYLCASSFRDDRSNSPLHFGNGTRLTVT.

The gene calls are TRBV5-6 and TRBJ2-5; D is tentatively TRBD1 or TRBD2 (5 bases each). This CDR3 contains 13 residues. Germline assignment: CDR1 SGHDT and CDR2 YYEEEE. The V and J ends lost 4 bases and 5 bases respectively, with 12 bases between them. The CDR3 region has the DNA TGTGCCAGCAGCCCGGGACGCCCGGAGACCCAGTACTTC. Encoded protein: CASSPGRPETQYF.

The chain combines TRBV10-3 with TRBJ2-3, with D perhaps TRBD2 (5 bases). CDR3 size: 15 residues. Germline CDR1 ENHRY, CDR2 SYGVKD. Trimming cost V 5 bases and J 4 bases, with 16 bases left between them. The CDR3, as DNA: TGTGCCATCAGTAGTTTAACGGGAAGGGCAGATACGCAGTATTTT. Protein: CAISSLTGRADTQYF.

This chain joins TRBV15 and TRBJ1-4, with D unclear. CDR1 and CDR2 from the germline V gene are LNHNV and YYDKDF (reference sequence). Trimming stripped 1 base from V and 0 bases from J, with 6 bases between. The CDR3 is made up of 15 amino acids. Here the CDR3 reads CATSRGTATNEKLFF. CDR3 DNA: TGTGCCACCAGCAGAGGGACGGCAACTAATGAAAAACTGTTTTTT.

Note on this clone: Other DNA variants within this sample encode the same CDR3. The V and J genes are TRBV2 and TRBJ1-1, with a possible D match to TRBD1 (5 bases). V was clipped by 5 bases and J by 1 base, with 8 bases between them. The CDR3 has 13 residues. Germline CDR1 and CDR2: SNHLY and FYNNEI. CDR3 sequence: CASSPGGNTEAFF. Written as DNA, the CDR3 is TGTGCCAGCAGTCCTGGGGGGAACACTGAAGCTTTCTTT.

The genes are TRBV9 and TRBJ1-1, with TRBD1 matching over 10 bases. Germline CDR1 SGDLS, CDR2 YYNGEE. The CDR3 spans 16 residues. Losses at the gene ends were 2 bases for V and 7 bases for J; bases not matched to a gene: 11. CDR3 sequence reads: CASSVREGGTGDEAFF. DNA of the CDR3: TGTGCCAGCAGCGTGAGAGAGGGAGGGACAGGGGATGAAGCTTTCTTT. The variable domain in full, with the rest retrieved from reference TRBV9 and TRBJ1-1, is DSGVTQTPKHLITATGQRVTLRCSPRSGDLSVYWYQQSLDQGLQFLIQYYNGEERAKGNILERFSAQQFPDLHSELNLSSLELGDSALYFCASSVREGGTGDEAFFGQGTRLTVV.

The genes are TRBV4-1 and TRBJ1-5, with a possible D match to TRBD1 (5 bases). This CDR3 is built from 15 residues. Trimming pared 7 bases from V and 7 bases from J, leaving 20 bases between. Germline CDR1 and CDR2: MGHRA and YSYEKL. In DNA, the CDR3 is TGCGCCAGCAACCCAACGGGGGACGTTGGGCAGCCCCAGCATTTT. It is translated as CASNPTGDVGQPQHF.

The chain combines TRBV5-1 with TRBJ1-1; D is perhaps TRBD1 (6 bases). The V gene lost 1 base and the J gene lost 0 bases, with 16 bases spanning the gap. CDR1 is SGHRS and CDR2 is YFSETQ in the germline V gene. The CDR3 consists of 17 residues. The CDR3 DNA reads as TGCGCCAGCAGCTTGACAGGGACTGGGGCCATGAACACTGAAGCTTTCTTT. As protein: CASSLTGTGAMNTEAFF.

In regard to this clone: This CDR3 fails to terminate in the conserved phenylalanine or tryptophan, so it likely reflects a read error. This chain links TRBV5-4 with TRBJ1-1; D perhaps matches TRBD1 (5 bases). V lost 2 bases to trimming and J lost 4 bases, with 15 bases between them. Germline CDR1 SGHNT, CDR2 YYREEE (reference sequence). CDR3 length equals 15 residues. The CDR3: CASSLTGARGTEAFL. In nucleotides, the CDR3 is TGTGCCAGCAGCTTAACAGGCGCACGGGGCACTGAAGCTTTCCTT.

The V and J genes are TRBV29-1 and TRBJ2-2; D is uncertain. Germline CDR1 and CDR2: SQVTM and ANQGSEA. This CDR3 has 13 amino acids. V lost 4 bases and J 1 base, leaving 7 bases between the germline ends. The CDR3: CSVGRLNTGELFF. In DNA form, the CDR3 reads TGCAGCGTTGGCAGACTGAACACCGGGGAGCTGTTTTTT.

V is TRBV29-1 and J is TRBJ1-4; 8 bases map to TRBD1. V lost 1 base to trimming and J lost 4 bases; unmatched junction nucleotides: 8. The germline gives CDR1 SQVTM, CDR2 ANQGSEA. This CDR3 comprises 16 residues. DNA for the CDR3: TGCAGCGTTGAAGCCACGACAGGGGACAGTAATGAAAAACTGTTTTTT. Residues: CSVEATTGDSNEKLFF.

With regard to this clone: Other nucleotide sequences in the sample specify the same CDR3. The chain combines TRBV7-9 with TRBJ2-5, with a weak D call TRBD2 (5 bases). Trimming left V 4 bases short and J 5 bases short, with 8 bases between. Germline values: CDR1 SEHNR, CDR2 FQNEAQ (reference sequence). This CDR3 region has 12 residues. In DNA, the CDR3 is TGTGCCAGCAGCTCCACGGGGGAGACCCAGTACTTC. It encodes CASSSTGETQYF. The full variable domain, in which reference TRBV7-9 and TRBJ2-5 provide the parts outside the CDR3, is DTGVSQNPRHKITKRGQNVTFRCDPISEHNRLYWYRQTLGQGPEFLTYFQNEAQLEKSRLLSDRFSAERPKGSFSTLEIQRTEQGDSAMYLCASSSTGETQYFGPGTRLLVL.

This clone turned up a few times. J is TRBJ1-1 and V is TRBV7-2; D not resolved. Trimming cost V 2 bases and J 0 bases, with 4 bases left between them. This CDR3 contains 13 residues. The V gene's germline CDR1 is SGHTA and CDR2 FQGNSA. The CDR3 sequence is CASSLQMNTEAFF. CDR3 in DNA: TGTGCCAGCAGCTTACAGATGAACACTGAAGCTTTCTTT.

The CDR3 bases are TGTGCCAGCTCACCGCGGGGACAGGGGAAGCAGTTCTTC. It encodes CASSPRGQGKQFF. The rearrangement uses TRBV18 and TRBJ2-1; the match to TRBD1 covers 10 bases. The J segment lost 11 bases and the V segment lost 3 bases, leaving 4 bases of the junction unmatched. This CDR3 has 13 residues. Looked up from germline, CDR1 is KGHSH and CDR2 is LQKENI.

The chain uses TRBV5-1 and TRBJ2-1; 9 bases line up with TRBD2. This CDR3 contains 16 residues. V was pared by 2 bases and J by 5 bases, with 8 bases of the junction left unmatched. Germline-derived CDR1 and CDR2 are SGHRS and YFSETQ. The DNA for the CDR3 is TGCGCCAGCAGCTTTTCCCCTATAGCGGGGGACAATGAGCAGTTCTTC. Its protein is CASSFSPIAGDNEQFF.

The gene calls are TRBV2 and TRBJ1-5; D is unresolved. The length of the CDR3 is 13 residues. CDR1 SNHLY and CDR2 FYNNEI come from the germline V gene. Between the trimmed V and J ends, which lost 8 bases and 7 bases, there was a span of 15 bases. The CDR3 nucleotides read TGTGCCAGCGGAAACGGGGTAAGCCAGCCCCAGCATTTT. This translates into CASGNGVSQPQHF. Using reference TRBV2 and TRBJ1-5 for the parts outside the CDR3, the full variable domain is EPEVTQTPSHQVTQMGQEVILRCVPISNHLYFYWYRQILGQKVEFLVSFYNNEISEKSEIFDDQFSVERPDGSNFTLKIRSTKLEDSAMYFCASGNGVSQPQHFGDGTRLSIL.

V gene TRBV15 combines with J gene TRBJ2-7, with D possibly being TRBD1 or TRBD2 (5 bases each). V lost 3 bases and J lost 7, with 13 bases in between. CDR3 size: 13 residues. Germline V gene lookup returns CDR1 LNHNV and CDR2 YYDKDF (reference sequence). DNA for the CDR3: TGTGCCACCAGCAGGGGGGAAAGTTCTGAGCAGTACTTC. Translation: CATSRGESSEQYF.

This chain connects TRBV7-3 to TRBJ2-1, with 7 bases that match TRBD1. Germline V gene sequence: CDR1 SGHTA, CDR2 FQGTGA. The CDR3 consists of 16 residues. V lost 5 bases, J lost 6 bases, and 13 bases stayed unmatched. The CDR3 DNA reads TGTGCCAGCAGCCCAAACTCCGGGACAGCCGCCAATGAGCAGTTCTTC. This encodes CASSPNSGTAANEQFF.